The 29 T cell receptor beta chains below were found in one sample sequenced in a study of metastatic and nonmetastatic thyroid tumors. With MiXCR, TCRdb called clones anew from the PCR reads. The data contain over 30,000 clones, 15% to 20% of them singletons. Prior to thyroid surgery, none of the patients had received any treatment. Sequencing used blood. These receptors all stem from a male donor with papillary thyroid cancer or a benign thyroid nodule (not recorded which). Some clones in this sample may be carry-over from other donors' samples.

The chain uses TRBV27 and TRBJ2-7; the D gene is possibly TRBD2 (5 bases). Germline V CDR1 and CDR2: MNHEY, SMNVEV (reference sequence). V was trimmed by 6 bases and J by 0 bases, leaving 12 bases between them. This CDR3 is built from 14 residues. The CDR3 sequence is CASSGRESSYEQYF. The CDR3 DNA is TGTGCCAGCAGCGGACGGGAATCCTCCTACGAGCAGTACTTC.

This clone was recorded at least ten times. This sequence joins TRBV7-2 and TRBJ1-6, with D uncertain. With 5 bases removed from V and 0 bases from J, the gap between germline ends came to 5 bases. Germline V gene data show CDR1 as SGHTA and CDR2 as FQGNSA. The CDR3 is 14 amino acids. CDR3 residues: CASSRSSYNSPLHF. Here the CDR3 DNA reads TGTGCCAGCAGCCGGAGCTCCTATAATTCACCCCTCCACTTT.

In this sample, this clone turned up many times. The rearrangement joins TRBV7-2 to TRBJ2-5, with D tentatively TRBD2 (5 bases). CDR1 SGHTA and CDR2 FQGNSA come from the germline V gene. The germline V and J ends were trimmed by 2 bases and 5 bases, with 12 bases remaining between them. This CDR3 spans 14 amino acids. The CDR3, as DNA: TGTGCCAGCAGCTTAAACCCTAGCTTGGAGACCCAGTACTTC. Translated, it gives CASSLNPSLETQYF.

This chain uses TRBV19 with TRBJ1-2; the D gene is possibly TRBD1 (5 bases). Deletions cut 3 bases from V and 8 bases from J, with 10 bases between. The CDR3 is made up of 12 amino acids. The germline CDR1 and CDR2 sequences are LNHDA and SQIVND (reference sequence). The CDR3 region is CASSIQGRGYTF. CDR3 nucleotides: TGTGCCAGTAGTATTCAGGGCCGCGGCTACACCTTC.

The rearrangement links TRBV7-8 to TRBJ2-3, with D hard to call. Germline CDR1 is SGHVS and CDR2 is FQNEAQ. Trimming shortened V by 1 base and J by 4 bases, and 6 bases separated the two germline ends. This CDR3 has 13 residues. The CDR3 nucleotides read TGTGCCAGCAGCTTAGGAGGAGCAGATACGCAGTATTTT. It is translated as CASSLGGADTQYF.

The CDR3 nucleotides are TGTGCCAGCAGTTTGGGGCTAGCGGGGACCTACGAGCAGTACTTC. Protein sequence: CASSLGLAGTYEQYF. The rearrangement uses TRBV28 and TRBJ2-7, with 9 bases fitting TRBD2. Germline assignment: CDR1 MDHEN and CDR2 SYDVKM. J gave up 2 bases and V 3 bases, and 5 bases lay outside the gene matches. This CDR3 has 15 amino acids.

In regard to this clone: At one end, the junction sequence differs from germline, possibly due to a read error. The gene calls are TRBV11-2 and TRBJ1-5; a possible D gene is TRBD1 (6 bases). The CDR3 runs to 16 residues. Germline CDR1 SGHAT, CDR2 FQNNGV. In DNA, the CDR3 is TGTGCCGGCAGCGATCGGGAAAGGGGGGCGGCTCAGCCCCAGCATTTT. Translation gives CAGSDRERGAAQPQHF.

This clone was seen more than once but under ten times. The chain links TRBV2 to TRBJ2-1; TRBD2 aligns across 7 bases. The germline V gene has CDR1 SNHLY and CDR2 FYNNEI. The CDR3 has 15 residues. J lost 9 bases, V lost 4 bases, and 12 bases had no gene match. CDR3 DNA sequence: TGTGCCAGCAGTGTGATTCCACTAGCGTCCAGTGAGCAGTTCTTC. As protein: CASSVIPLASSEQFF.

This sequence joins TRBV12-5 and TRBJ2-1, with 7 bases that match TRBD2. Per germline, CDR1 LGHNT and CDR2 FRNRAP. V dropped 3 bases and J dropped 3; count of bases not matched to a gene: 5. CDR3 length equals 15 residues. CDR3 bases: TGTGCTAGTGGTTTTAGCCGGGACTACTACAATGAGCAGTTCTTC. The encoded protein is CASGFSRDYYNEQFF.

This clone was observed many times. This chain uses TRBV10-2 with TRBJ2-5; D call uncertain. This CDR3 spans 11 amino acids. CDR1 and CDR2 (germline): WSHSY, SAAADI. V lost 5 bases, J lost 2 bases, and 3 bases lay in between. The CDR3 bases are TGCGCCAGCAGTCGTCAAGAGACCCAGTACTTC. Protein sequence: CASSRQETQYF.

This clone was found a few times. This rearrangement joins TRBV27 to TRBJ1-1, with D possibly TRBD1 on 6 matching bases. Germline CDR1 is MNHEY and CDR2 is SMNVEV (reference sequence). V shed 3 bases and J shed 3 bases, with 11 bases lying between them. The CDR3 has 14 residues. The DNA of the CDR3 is TGTGCCAGCAGTTTCACAGGGTTGGACACTGAAGCTTTCTTT. It encodes CASSFTGLDTEAFF.

This clone appeared many times. A read error is possible here, since a much larger clone lies one base away. For the CDR3, the DNA is TGTACCAGCGACGGGGGCGCTCCCAAGCAGTACTTC. Protein: CTSDGGAPKQYF. This chain connects TRBV6-1 to TRBJ2-7; D is tentatively TRBD1 or TRBD2 (6 bases each). Germline assignment: CDR1 MNHNS and CDR2 SASEGT. This CDR3 is 12 amino acids long.

The chain joins TRBV20-1 to TRBJ2-7, with TRBD2 identical over 13 bases. The germline V gene has CDR1 DFQATT and CDR2 SNEGSKA (reference sequence). The CDR3 has 17 residues. Losses at the gene ends were 5 bases for V and 2 bases for J; bases not matched to a gene: 12. CDR3 region: CSAPPTRLAGGPYEQYF. The CDR3 bases are TGCAGTGCTCCGCCGACACGACTAGCGGGAGGCCCCTACGAGCAGTACTTC.

This clone was found many times. Additional DNA sequences in this sample encode the identical CDR3. This CDR3 reads CASSGSGAYNSPLHF. The CDR3 nucleotides are TGTGCCAGCAGCGGATCAGGGGCTTATAATTCACCCCTCCACTTT. The V call is TRBV9, the J call TRBJ1-6, with D tentatively TRBD1 (6 bases). V lost 3 bases to trimming and J lost 4 bases, with 11 bases between them. This CDR3 contains 15 residues. Germline CDR1 reads SGDLS; CDR2 reads YYNGEE.

V usage is TRBV30 and J usage is TRBJ2-2, with 8 nucleotides matching TRBD1. This CDR3 comprises 13 residues. Germline CDR1 GTSNPN, CDR2 SVGIG (reference sequence). With V trimmed by 8 bases and J by 1 base, 3 bases remained unmatched. The CDR3 region is CARDRRNTGELFF. The CDR3, as DNA: TGTGCCCGGGACAGGAGGAACACCGGGGAGCTGTTTTTT.

This clone was seen ten or more times. Germline is not matched at one junction end, which may reflect a read error. The rearrangement joins TRBV7-7 to TRBJ2-1, with 8 bases fitting TRBD2. Germline V gives CDR1 SSHAT, CDR2 FNYEAQ (reference sequence). The CDR3 is 16 residues long. In nucleotides, the CDR3 is TGTGCTAGCAGCCTCCGTGGCGGGAGGTCCTACAATGAGCAGTTCTTC. Translating gives CASSLRGGRSYNEQFF.

V gene TRBV25-1 combines with J gene TRBJ2-7; maybe TRBD1 (6 bases). The length of the CDR3 is 20 residues. Trimming took off 2 bases at V and 0 bases at J, with 26 bases between the two ends. Germline values: CDR1 MGHDK, CDR2 SYGVNS. CDR3 bases: TGTGCCAGCAGTGAACGGGTTGACTCCGGGACATTAGGGAGCTCCTACGAGCAGTACTTC. This translates into CASSERVDSGTLGSSYEQYF.

This clone occurred many times. This CDR3 is also generated by other DNA sequences in the sample. The chain combines TRBV7-2 with TRBJ2-3; D remains unclear. Germline CDR1 SGHTA, CDR2 FQGNSA. Trimming removed 3 bases at V and 4 bases at J, with 5 bases between. The CDR3 consists of 12 residues. The CDR3 coding sequence is TGTGCCAGCAGCTTGAAAGCAGATACGCAGTATTTT. Translated, it gives CASSLKADTQYF.

This clone was counted many times. The chain combines TRBV6-1 with TRBJ2-5; 13 bases are shared with TRBD2. CDR1 and CDR2 from the germline V gene are MNHNS and SASEGT. V gave up 5 bases and J gave up 1 base; unmatched junction bases: 7. The CDR3 sequence is 17 residues long. CDR3 DNA sequence: TGTGCCAGCAGTCCGCGGACTAGCGGGGGACGCCAAGAGACCCAGTACTTC. Translation: CASSPRTSGGRQETQYF.

J is TRBJ1-2 and V is TRBV27, with 9 bases lining up with TRBD1. The trim removed 0 bases at V and 5 bases at J, leaving 10 bases unmatched. The CDR3 has 17 amino acids. Per germline, CDR1 MNHEY and CDR2 SMNVEV (reference sequence). CDR3 in DNA: TGTGCCAGCAGTTTATCCTTGGGACAGGGAGGATTTTATGGCTACACCTTC. Amino acid sequence: CASSLSLGQGGFYGYTF.

V and J are TRBV11-1 and TRBJ2-1; D gene unclear. The CDR3 is 16 residues long. V dropped 4 bases and J dropped 8 bases, with 21 bases sitting between them. Per germline, CDR1 SGHAT and CDR2 FQDESV (reference sequence). For the CDR3, the DNA is TGTGCCAGCAGCTCCTCCGGAGCGTTCATGTTCGATGAGCAGTTCTTC. Translated: CASSSSGAFMFDEQFF.

This clone was counted between two and nine times. Written as DNA, the CDR3 is TGTGCCAGCAGTGCAGAAGCGCCCGGGGAGCTGTTTTTT. As protein: CASSAEAPGELFF. The chain is built from TRBV6-4 and TRBJ2-2; D uncertain. Trimming cost V 4 bases and J 6 bases, with 9 bases left between them. This CDR3 region has 13 residues. CDR1 and CDR2 from the germline V gene are MRHNA and SNTAGT.

This clone has ten or more counts. V usage is TRBV29-1 and J usage is TRBJ1-3; no firm D call. Between the trimmed V and J ends, which lost 4 bases and 3 bases, there was a span of 7 bases. The CDR3 length is 12 residues. CDR1 and CDR2 (germline): SQVTM, ANQGSEA. The chain's CDR3 is CSVGAVGNTIYF. The CDR3 nucleotides read TGCAGCGTTGGGGCAGTTGGAAACACCATATATTTT.

The table lists this clone with many counts. The rearrangement links TRBV30 to TRBJ2-7, with 11 bases matching TRBD2. J was trimmed by 6 bases and V by 3 bases; bases with no gene match: 4. CDR3 length: 13 amino acids. CDR1 and CDR2 from the germline V gene are GTSNPN and SVGIG (reference sequence). CDR3 DNA sequence: TGTGCCTGGAGCGGGACTAGCGGACTCGAGCAGTACTTC. Protein product: CAWSGTSGLEQYF.

This clone was detected once. The gene calls are TRBV7-9 and TRBJ1-1; a weak D match, TRBD1 (6 bases). CDR3 length equals 13 residues. Trimming shortened V by 5 bases and J by 4 bases, and 11 bases separated the two germline ends. The germline V gene has CDR1 SEHNR and CDR2 FQNEAQ (reference sequence). CDR3 amino acids: CASSGEGGTEAFF. The CDR3 DNA follows: TGTGCCAGCAGCGGGGAGGGGGGCACTGAAGCTTTCTTT.

This clone was seen many times. The chain recombines TRBV20-1 with TRBJ2-5; perhaps TRBD2 as D (6 bases). This CDR3 region has 14 residues. The V gene's germline CDR1 is DFQATT and CDR2 SNEGSKA (reference sequence). V was clipped by 5 bases and J by 2 bases, with 15 bases between them. The CDR3 loop is CSAQPGTGQETQYF. The DNA for the CDR3 is TGCAGTGCTCAGCCCGGGACTGGGCAAGAGACCCAGTACTTC.

This clone has only a few counts. With a much larger clone just one base away, this may be a read error. This sequence joins TRBV16 and TRBJ1-5; 11 bases match TRBD1. The CDR3 extends over 17 amino acids. Trimming removed 3 bases from V and 9 bases from J; junction bases left unmatched: 13. CDR1 is KGHSY, CDR2 FQNENV, per germline. CDR3 DNA sequence: TGTGCCAGCAGCCATACTTGGGACAGGGGGTTGAGTCGGCCCCAGCATTTT. This translates into CASSHTWDRGLSRPQHF.

This clone was recorded at least ten times. The V call is TRBV7-9, the J call TRBJ2-3; 12 bases are a match to TRBD2. Germline V gene sequence: CDR1 SEHNR, CDR2 FQNEAQ (reference sequence). The ends lost 2 bases at V and 0 bases at J; junction bases unmatched: 6. The CDR3 is 18 amino acids. CDR3 amino acids: CASSLTSSGGGSTDTQYF. The DNA of the CDR3 is TGTGCCAGCAGCTTAACTTCTAGCGGGGGGGGTAGCACAGATACGCAGTATTTT.

This clone was picked up many times. Additional DNA sequences in this sample encode the identical CDR3. This chain uses TRBV12-5 with TRBJ2-5, with TRBD1 as a possible D gene (5 bases). V lost 6 bases, J lost 1 base, and 9 bases lay in between. CDR3 length: 13 residues. Germline-derived CDR1 and CDR2 are LGHNT and FRNRAP. The CDR3 region is CASGSDIQETQYF. Written as DNA, the CDR3 is TGTGCTAGTGGCTCGGACATCCAAGAGACCCAGTACTTC.